The 2 T cell receptor beta chains in this list originate from one sample, sequenced in a study of blood T cell repertoires in COVID-19 (dated by TCRdb to about 2020). The library was obtained by the immunoSEQ multiplex PCR assay. TCRdb obtained this table from immuneACCESS and retained in-frame rearrangements with V and J assigned. These tables miss some clones; where compared with another copy, unresolved V genes account for less than half of the shortfall, and the remainder is unexplained. The sample profile shows roughly 150,000 clones; about 91% of them were found once. In total, the top ten clones hold 25% to 30% of the sample. Input material: peripheral blood. These receptor sequences come from a human donor in a cohort sampled during active COVID-19.

The chain carries TRBV9 and TRBJ2-1; 10 bases are shared with TRBD2. Losses at the gene ends were 0 bases for V and 8 bases for J; bases not matched to a gene: 5. CDR3 size: 15 residues. In germline, CDR1 is SGDLS, CDR2 YYNGEE. The CDR3 sequence: CASSVESSGRYEQFF. The CDR3 DNA reads as TGTGCCAGCAGCGTAGAGTCTAGCGGGAGATATGAGCAGTTCTTC.

J is TRBJ2-1 and V is TRBV20-1; TRBD2 matches at 7 bases. Germline lookup yields CDR1 DFQATT and CDR2 SNEGSKA (reference sequence). This CDR3 has 10 residues. CDR3 sequence (DNA): TGCGGGGGGGCCTACAATGAGCAGTTCTTC. Residues: CGGAYNEQFF.